Below, 18 T cell receptor beta chains from the same sample are listed, as sequenced in a study of spatial heterogeneity in lung cancer (dated by TCRdb to the late 2010s). Their antigens remain unidentified. The time point tag for this specimen amounts to: sample taken at primary tumor resection. Preparation of the library involved 5' RACE. Instrument used: NextSeq 500. The public reads were reprocessed in TCRdb via fastp at Q25 and MiXCR, keeping in-frame beta chains. Entries that share a CDR3 protein sequence are merged under the most common genes and DNA. The sample records about 4,200 distinct CDR3 sequences, approximately 6% of which are singletons. In total, the top ten clones hold 15% to 20% of the sample. What the study reported, not specific to this receptor: The number of expanded intratumoral alpha and beta TCRs correlated with the tumor nonsynonymous mutation count.

The starting material was lung tumor tissue, obtained at surgery. The receptors derive from a male donor with early-stage non-small cell lung cancer.

The chain recombines TRBV24-1 with TRBJ1-1; the D gene is possibly TRBD1 (5 bases). In germline, CDR1 is KGHDR, CDR2 SFDVKD. Trimming shortened V by 7 bases and J by 1 base, and 15 bases separated the two germline ends. CDR3 length: 15 residues. CDR3 nucleotide sequence: TGTGCCACCAGAGGTCGGGGGACGAGGAACACTGAAGCTTTCTTT. Translating gives CATRGRGTRNTEAFF.

This clonotype was counted at least ten times. The chain carries TRBV20-1 and TRBJ1-6; possible D gene TRBD1, 6 bases. Germline assignment: CDR1 DFQATT and CDR2 SNEGSKA (reference sequence). The V end was cut by 2 bases, the J end by 10 bases, with 18 bases between. CDR3 size: 15 residues. In DNA form, the CDR3 reads TGCAGTGCTAGAAGGGGGGGCAGTCTGGGGTCACCCCTCCACTTT. It codes for CSARRGGSLGSPLHF.

This clonotype is medium-sized within its sample. The chain carries TRBV29-1 and TRBJ1-4, with a possible D match to TRBD1 (5 bases). CDR3 length equals 13 residues. Germline V gene lookup returns CDR1 SQVTM and CDR2 ANQGSEA. V lost 7 bases, J lost 3 bases, and 12 bases lay in between. The chain's CDR3 is CSAQGWPNEKLFF. The DNA of the CDR3 is TGCAGCGCTCAGGGATGGCCTAATGAAAAACTGTTTTTT.

This clonotype is medium-sized. The chain recombines TRBV6-4 with TRBJ2-7; 8 bases are shared with TRBD2. CDR1 is MRHNA, CDR2 SNTAGT, per germline. V was clipped by 5 bases and J by 2 bases; unmatched bases: 5. The CDR3 totals 14 residues. The CDR3 here is CASSYLAGPYEQYF. The CDR3 region has the DNA TGTGCCAGCAGTTATTTAGCGGGACCCTACGAGCAGTACTTC.

Judged by abundance, this clonotype is medium-sized. The J gene is TRBJ2-3, the V gene TRBV10-1; TRBD1 might be the D (7 bases). V shed 3 bases and J shed 4 bases, with 14 bases lying between them. Per the germline V gene, CDR1 is WNHNN and CDR2 is SYGVQD (reference sequence). The CDR3 sequence is 15 residues long. CDR3 DNA sequence: TGCGCCAGCAGTGACACAGGGGAGGACGCAGATACGCAGTATTTT. Protein: CASSDTGEDADTQYF.

This clonotype was detected ten times or more. J is TRBJ1-3 and V is TRBV7-6; 7 nucleotides align to TRBD1. Germline V gene lookup returns CDR1 SGHVS and CDR2 FNYEAQ. Trimming took 1 base from V and 0 from J; bases not matched to a gene: 0. CDR3 length: 15 amino acids. This CDR3 is CASSLGTGSGNTIYF. The DNA for the CDR3 is TGTGCCAGCAGCTTAGGGACAGGCTCTGGAAACACCATATATTTT.

The gene calls are TRBV29-1 and TRBJ2-1, with D possibly being TRBD1 (5 bases). V was pared by 4 bases and J by 5 bases, with 18 bases between. Germline assignment: CDR1 SQVTM and CDR2 ANQGSEA. CDR3 length: 15 residues. CDR3 nucleotide sequence: TGCAGCGTTGTGATTGGCCAGGGTTTACACAATGAGCAGTTCTTC. It encodes CSVVIGQGLHNEQFF.

In its sample, this clonotype ranks as medium-sized. This chain connects TRBV7-8 to TRBJ2-1; TRBD2 matches at 7 bases. From germline, CDR1 is SGHVS and CDR2 FQNEAQ. The V gene end was trimmed by 5 bases and the J gene end by 3 bases; junction bases not matched to a gene: 13. The CDR3 totals 17 residues. CDR3 sequence (DNA): TGTGCCAGCAGCCCCAGAGGTCGCAGCGGGGACTACAATGAGCAGTTCTTC. Translating gives CASSPRGRSGDYNEQFF.

In its sample, this clonotype ranks as medium-sized. The gene calls are TRBV12-3 or TRBV12-4 and TRBJ1-1; no clear D. CDR3 length: 11 amino acids. Between the trimmed V and J ends, which lost 5 bases and 6 bases, there was a span of 7 bases. CDR3 sequence: CASSRWAEAFF. The CDR3 DNA reads as TGTGCCAGCAGTCGATGGGCTGAAGCTTTCTTT.

By share, this clonotype ranks as medium-sized. The V and J genes are TRBV27 and TRBJ2-1; the D gene could be TRBD1 or TRBD2 (6 bases each). Between the trimmed V and J ends, which lost 2 bases and 0 bases, there was a span of 11 bases. CDR3 length equals 16 residues. CDR1 and CDR2 (germline): MNHEY, SMNVEV (reference sequence). In nucleotides, the CDR3 is TGTGCCAGCAGTTTACCGGGGGCCCACTCCTACAATGAGCAGTTCTTC. This translates into CASSLPGAHSYNEQFF.

This clonotype is judged medium-sized (0.01 to 0.1%). The chain joins TRBV20-1 to TRBJ2-1; 7 bases map to TRBD1. Germline CDR1 and CDR2: DFQATT and SNEGSKA (reference sequence). The V segment lost 6 bases and the J segment 3 bases; nucleotides outside the gene matches: 8. There are 14 residues in the CDR3. For the CDR3, the DNA is TGCAGTGCGACAGGGACGCCCGTCTACAATGAGCAGTTCTTC. Translation gives CSATGTPVYNEQFF.

This clonotype was seen many times. V usage is TRBV12-3 or TRBV12-4 and J usage is TRBJ2-3; a weak D match, TRBD2 (5 bases). V shed 3 bases and J shed 2 bases, with 15 bases lying between them. This CDR3 comprises 16 residues. The CDR3 DNA reads TGTGCCAGCAGTTTCGATGCGCGGGTGATCACAGATACGCAGTATTTT. Translating it yields CASSFDARVITDTQYF.

This clonotype was detected ten times or more. The chain is built from TRBV4-3 and TRBJ2-2; tentatively, D is TRBD1 or TRBD2 (6 bases each). V was clipped by 0 bases and J by 4 bases, with 15 bases between them. Germline values: CDR1 LGHNA, CDR2 YSLEER. The CDR3 loop spans 17 amino acids. The CDR3 sequence: CASSQEPGGGRTGELFF. For the CDR3, the DNA is TGCGCCAGCAGCCAAGAACCAGGAGGGGGGCGCACCGGGGAGCTGTTTTTT.

This clonotype appeared a few times. V gene TRBV20-1 combines with J gene TRBJ2-1, with 11 bases aligning to TRBD2. The germline gives CDR1 DFQATT, CDR2 SNEGSKA (reference sequence). This CDR3 region has 16 residues. The junction had 8 bases not matched to a gene; V was cut back by 1 base and J by 6 bases. This CDR3 reads CSARGSGGAVGNEQFF. The DNA for the CDR3 is TGCAGTGCTAGAGGTAGCGGGGGGGCCGTAGGCAATGAGCAGTTCTTC.

Within the sample, this clonotype is medium-sized. The chain carries TRBV9 and TRBJ2-1; 11 nucleotides agree with TRBD2. The CDR3 is made up of 15 amino acids. Germline V gives CDR1 SGDLS, CDR2 YYNGEE. The V and J ends lost 4 bases and 5 bases, in that order; junction bases with no gene match: 5. CDR3 DNA: TGTGCCAGCAGCTCCCGACTAGCGGGGAACAATGAGCAGTTCTTC. Translated: CASSSRLAGNNEQFF.

By share of the sample, this clonotype is medium-sized (0.01 to 0.1%). The chain has TRBV7-2 and TRBJ2-1; D is possibly TRBD2 (5 bases). Trimming took 5 bases from V and 2 from J, leaving 10 bases between them. The CDR3 runs 14 residues. The V gene's germline CDR1 is SGHTA and CDR2 FQGNSA. The CDR3: CASSRSGTYNEQFF. Here the CDR3 DNA reads TGTGCCAGCAGCCGAAGCGGAACCTACAATGAGCAGTTCTTC.

This sequence joins TRBV6-5 and TRBJ1-2; the D is unclear. V was cut by 6 bases and J by 8 bases, with 16 bases left in between. Germline CDR1 MNHEY, CDR2 SVGAGI. The CDR3 loop spans 13 amino acids. This chain's CDR3 is CASSPGPFGGYTF. Here the CDR3 DNA reads TGTGCCAGCAGCCCTGGGCCCTTTGGGGGCTACACCTTC.

This clonotype ranks as large. The CDR3 sequence: CASSLASGASVSYEQYF. CDR3 coding DNA: TGTGCCAGCAGCTTGGCAAGTGGAGCGAGCGTCTCCTACGAGCAGTACTTC. V and J are TRBV5-5 and TRBJ2-7; D not resolved. The CDR3 spans 17 residues. Trimming cost V 0 bases and J 0 bases, with 16 bases left between them. CDR1 is SGHKS, CDR2 YYEKEE, per germline (reference sequence).